The subject of this entry is one TCR beta chain. The target antigen is unknown. The data were obtained in a study of CD8 T cells in Susac syndrome. Whole-study results and caveats: By the study's own acknowledgment, its TCR sequencing and HLA analysis included relatively few individuals.

The CDR3 covers 14 residues. J gave up 4 bases and V 5 bases, and 4 bases lay outside the gene matches. CDR1 and CDR2 (germline): DFQATT, SNEGSKA (reference sequence). RNA, at 0.5 to 1 ug, was reverse transcribed with random hexamers. Amplification of TCR beta CDR3 spanned 54 Vbeta and 13 Jbeta via immunoSEQ multiplex PCR. In TCRdb, the immunoSEQ multiplex PCR reads were re-called with MiXCR into one record per CDR3 protein. The sample shows approximately 150,000 distinct CDR3 sequences, roughly 95% of them seen only once. Sequencing of TCR beta was performed on blood CD8+ and CD4+ T cells. The chain employs TRBV20-1 and TRBJ2-1; 11 bases are a match to TRBD2. What was sequenced was CD4+ T cells from PBMCs. The sequence came from a human donor in good health. This CDR3 reads CSAVTSGIYNEQFF. CDR3 in DNA: TGCAGTGCTGTGACTAGCGGGATTTACAATGAGCAGTTCTTC.